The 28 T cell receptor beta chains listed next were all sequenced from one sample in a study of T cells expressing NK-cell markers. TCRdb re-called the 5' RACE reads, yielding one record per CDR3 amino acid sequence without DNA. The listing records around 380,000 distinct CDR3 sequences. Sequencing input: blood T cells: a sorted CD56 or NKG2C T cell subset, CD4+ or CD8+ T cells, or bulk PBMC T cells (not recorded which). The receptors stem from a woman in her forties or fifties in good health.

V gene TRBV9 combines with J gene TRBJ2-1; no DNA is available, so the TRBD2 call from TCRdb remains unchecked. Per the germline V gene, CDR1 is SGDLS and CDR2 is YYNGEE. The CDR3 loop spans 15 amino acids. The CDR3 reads CASSAGWEIYNEQFF.

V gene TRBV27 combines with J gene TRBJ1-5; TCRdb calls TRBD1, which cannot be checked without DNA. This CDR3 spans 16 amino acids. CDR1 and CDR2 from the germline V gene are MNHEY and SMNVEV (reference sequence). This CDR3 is CASSQGSGTRNQPQHF.

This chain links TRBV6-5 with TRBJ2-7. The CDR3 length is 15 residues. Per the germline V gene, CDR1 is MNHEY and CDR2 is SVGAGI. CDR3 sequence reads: CASSYSRVAIYEQYF.

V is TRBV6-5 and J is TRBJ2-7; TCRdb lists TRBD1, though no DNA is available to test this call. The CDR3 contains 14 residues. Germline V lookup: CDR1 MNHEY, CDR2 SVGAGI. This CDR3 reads CASSDSKGATEQYF.

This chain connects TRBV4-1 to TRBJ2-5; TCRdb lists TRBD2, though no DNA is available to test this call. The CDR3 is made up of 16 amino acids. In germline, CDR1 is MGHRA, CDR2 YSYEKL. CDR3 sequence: CASSQVGSGSTETQYF.

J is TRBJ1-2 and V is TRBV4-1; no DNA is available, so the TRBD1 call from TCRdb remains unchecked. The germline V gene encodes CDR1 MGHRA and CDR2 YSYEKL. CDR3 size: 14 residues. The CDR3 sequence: CASSQDMRQVGYTF.

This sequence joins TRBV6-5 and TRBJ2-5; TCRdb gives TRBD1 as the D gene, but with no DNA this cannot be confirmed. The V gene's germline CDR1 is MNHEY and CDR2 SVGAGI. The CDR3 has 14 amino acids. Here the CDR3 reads CASSPQTGEGAQYF.

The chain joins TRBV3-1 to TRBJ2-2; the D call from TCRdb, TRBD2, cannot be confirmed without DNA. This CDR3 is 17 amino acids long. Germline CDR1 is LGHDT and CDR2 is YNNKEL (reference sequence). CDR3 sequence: CASSQVTSGSGTGELFF.

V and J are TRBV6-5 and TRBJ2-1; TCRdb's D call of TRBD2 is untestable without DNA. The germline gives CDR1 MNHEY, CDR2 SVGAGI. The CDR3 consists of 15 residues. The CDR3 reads CASSYSGLAGNEQFF.

CDR3: CASSQDAGPNQPQHF. The V gene is TRBV4-2, the J gene TRBJ1-5. This CDR3 spans 15 amino acids. Germline CDR1 is LGHNA and CDR2 is YNFKEQ.

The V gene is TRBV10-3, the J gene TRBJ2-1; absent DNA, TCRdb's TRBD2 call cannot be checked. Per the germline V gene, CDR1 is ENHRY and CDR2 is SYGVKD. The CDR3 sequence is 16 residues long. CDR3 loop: CAISEPSGSSYNEQFF.

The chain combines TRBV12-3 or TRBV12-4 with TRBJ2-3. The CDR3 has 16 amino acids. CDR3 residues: CASSSHQAASTDTQYF.

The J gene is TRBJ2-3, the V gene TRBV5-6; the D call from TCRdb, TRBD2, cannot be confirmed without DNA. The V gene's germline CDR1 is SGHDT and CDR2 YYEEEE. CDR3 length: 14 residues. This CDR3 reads CASSPGLIMGKQYF.

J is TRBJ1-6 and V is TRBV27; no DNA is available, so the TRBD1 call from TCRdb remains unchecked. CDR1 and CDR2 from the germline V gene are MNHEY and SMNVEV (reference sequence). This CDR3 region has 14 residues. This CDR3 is CASSLRDTNSPLHF.

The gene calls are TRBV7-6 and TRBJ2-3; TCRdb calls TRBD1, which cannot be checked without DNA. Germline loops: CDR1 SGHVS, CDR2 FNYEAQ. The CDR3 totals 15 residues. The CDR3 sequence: CASSLRGAHTDTQYF. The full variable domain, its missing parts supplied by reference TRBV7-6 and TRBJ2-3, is GAGVSQSPRYKVTKRGQDVALRCDPISGHVSLYWYRQALGQGPEFLTYFNYEAQQDKSGLPNDRFSAERPEGSISTLTIQRTEQRDSAMYRCASSLRGAHTDTQYFGPGTRLTVL.

CDR3 sequence: CASSVGAEYNEQFF. V is TRBV6-4 and J is TRBJ2-1; no DNA is available, so the TRBD2 call from TCRdb remains unchecked. This CDR3 is 14 amino acids long. Germline V CDR1 and CDR2: MRHNA, SNTAGT.

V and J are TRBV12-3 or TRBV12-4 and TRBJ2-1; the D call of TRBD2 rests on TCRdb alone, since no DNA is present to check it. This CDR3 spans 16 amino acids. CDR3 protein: CASSSGLAEPYNEQFF.

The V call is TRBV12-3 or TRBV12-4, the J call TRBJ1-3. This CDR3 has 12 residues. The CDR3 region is CASSLSRNTIYF.

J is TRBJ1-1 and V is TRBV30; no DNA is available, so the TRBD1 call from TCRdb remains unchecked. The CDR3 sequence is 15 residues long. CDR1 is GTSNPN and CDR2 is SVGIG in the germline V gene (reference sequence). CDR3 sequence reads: CAWSTGRPMNTEAFF.

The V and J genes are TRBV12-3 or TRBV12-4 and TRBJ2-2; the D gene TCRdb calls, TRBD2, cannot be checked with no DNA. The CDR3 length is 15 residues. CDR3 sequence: CASSVTSEGSGELFF.

CDR3 sequence reads: CASSFSWRGDSPLHF. The V and J genes are TRBV5-1 and TRBJ1-6. The CDR3 extends over 15 amino acids. Germline CDR1 reads SGHRS; CDR2 reads YFSETQ. Together with reference TRBV5-1 and TRBJ1-6, the CDR3 gives the full variable domain: KAGVTQTPRYLIKTRGQQVTLSCSPISGHRSVSWYQQTPGQGLQFLFEYFSETQRNKGNFPGRFSGRQFSNSRSEMNVSTLELGDSALYLCASSFSWRGDSPLHFGNGTRLTVT.

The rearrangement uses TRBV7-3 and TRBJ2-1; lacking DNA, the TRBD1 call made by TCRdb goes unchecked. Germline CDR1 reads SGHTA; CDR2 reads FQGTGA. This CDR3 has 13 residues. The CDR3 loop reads CASSSTGDGEQFF.

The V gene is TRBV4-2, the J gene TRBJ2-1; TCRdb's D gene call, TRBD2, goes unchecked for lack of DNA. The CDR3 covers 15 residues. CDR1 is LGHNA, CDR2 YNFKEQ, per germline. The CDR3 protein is CASSPLAGGANEQFF.

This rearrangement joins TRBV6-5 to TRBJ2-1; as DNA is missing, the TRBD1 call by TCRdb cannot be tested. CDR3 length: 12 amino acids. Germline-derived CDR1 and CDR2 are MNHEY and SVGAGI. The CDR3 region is CASSSAGTQQFF.

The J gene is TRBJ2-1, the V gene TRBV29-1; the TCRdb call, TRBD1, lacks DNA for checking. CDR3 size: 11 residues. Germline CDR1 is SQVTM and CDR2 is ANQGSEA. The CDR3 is CSVETGIEQFF.

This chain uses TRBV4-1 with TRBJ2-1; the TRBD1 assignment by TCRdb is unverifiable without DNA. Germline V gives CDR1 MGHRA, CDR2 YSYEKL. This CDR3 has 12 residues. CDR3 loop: CASSHPGVEQFF.

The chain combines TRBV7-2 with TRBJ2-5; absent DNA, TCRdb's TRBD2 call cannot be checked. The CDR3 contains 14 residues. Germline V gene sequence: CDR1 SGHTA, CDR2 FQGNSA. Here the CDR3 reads CASSTGPIQETQYF.

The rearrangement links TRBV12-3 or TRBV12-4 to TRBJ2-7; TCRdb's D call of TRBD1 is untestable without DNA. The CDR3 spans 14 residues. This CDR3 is CASRSGGAFYEQYF.